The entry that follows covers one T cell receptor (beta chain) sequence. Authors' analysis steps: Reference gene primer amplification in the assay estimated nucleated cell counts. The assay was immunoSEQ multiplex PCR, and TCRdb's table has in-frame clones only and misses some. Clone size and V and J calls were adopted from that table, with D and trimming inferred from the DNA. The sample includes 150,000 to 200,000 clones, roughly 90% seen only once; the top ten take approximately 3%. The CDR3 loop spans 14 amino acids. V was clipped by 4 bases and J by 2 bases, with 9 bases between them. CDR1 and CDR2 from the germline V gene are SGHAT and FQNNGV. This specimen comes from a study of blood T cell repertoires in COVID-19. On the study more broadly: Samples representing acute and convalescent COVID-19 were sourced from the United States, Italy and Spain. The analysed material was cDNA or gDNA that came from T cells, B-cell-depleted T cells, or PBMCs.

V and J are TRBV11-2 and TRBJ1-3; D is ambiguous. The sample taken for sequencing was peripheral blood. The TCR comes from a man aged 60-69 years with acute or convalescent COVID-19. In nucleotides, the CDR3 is TGTGCCAGCAGCTCCCGGGATGCTGGAAACACCATATATTTT. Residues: CASSSRDAGNTIYF.